The 3 T cell receptor beta chains listed next were all sequenced from one sample in a study of blood T cell repertoires in COVID-19. Sequenced by immunoSEQ multiplex PCR; TCRdb stores in-frame clones only, minus some. The sample yields roughly 380,000 clones, 75% to 90% seen once. Sequences were obtained from peripheral blood. These receptor sequences come from a young woman with acute or convalescent COVID-19.

The gene calls are TRBV6-5 and TRBJ1-6; 7 nucleotides align to TRBD1. Germline V gene lookup returns CDR1 MNHEY and CDR2 SVGAGI. V was pared by 0 bases and J by 8 bases, with 7 bases of the junction left unmatched. The CDR3 extends over 16 amino acids. CDR3 coding DNA: TGTGCCAGCAGTTACTCTGGGACAGCCAGACATTCACCCCTCCACTTT. The encoded protein is CASSYSGTARHSPLHF.

The V and J genes are TRBV28 and TRBJ2-7; perhaps TRBD1 as D (5 bases). The CDR3 covers 13 residues. The V and J ends lost 3 bases and 4 bases respectively, with 10 bases between them. Looked up from germline, CDR1 is MDHEN and CDR2 is SYDVKM. The CDR3 nucleotides read TGTGCCAGCAGTTTTGACAGACCATACGAGCAGTACTTC. Protein: CASSFDRPYEQYF.

V and J are TRBV28 and TRBJ2-5; 8 positions agree with TRBD1. With 2 bases clipped from V and 2 bases from J, the junction kept 4 bases outside the gene matches. Germline CDR1 MDHEN, CDR2 SYDVKM. This CDR3 is 15 amino acids long. This CDR3 is CASSLRRDRQETQYF. Here the CDR3 DNA reads TGTGCCAGCAGTTTACGAAGGGACAGGCAAGAGACCCAGTACTTC.